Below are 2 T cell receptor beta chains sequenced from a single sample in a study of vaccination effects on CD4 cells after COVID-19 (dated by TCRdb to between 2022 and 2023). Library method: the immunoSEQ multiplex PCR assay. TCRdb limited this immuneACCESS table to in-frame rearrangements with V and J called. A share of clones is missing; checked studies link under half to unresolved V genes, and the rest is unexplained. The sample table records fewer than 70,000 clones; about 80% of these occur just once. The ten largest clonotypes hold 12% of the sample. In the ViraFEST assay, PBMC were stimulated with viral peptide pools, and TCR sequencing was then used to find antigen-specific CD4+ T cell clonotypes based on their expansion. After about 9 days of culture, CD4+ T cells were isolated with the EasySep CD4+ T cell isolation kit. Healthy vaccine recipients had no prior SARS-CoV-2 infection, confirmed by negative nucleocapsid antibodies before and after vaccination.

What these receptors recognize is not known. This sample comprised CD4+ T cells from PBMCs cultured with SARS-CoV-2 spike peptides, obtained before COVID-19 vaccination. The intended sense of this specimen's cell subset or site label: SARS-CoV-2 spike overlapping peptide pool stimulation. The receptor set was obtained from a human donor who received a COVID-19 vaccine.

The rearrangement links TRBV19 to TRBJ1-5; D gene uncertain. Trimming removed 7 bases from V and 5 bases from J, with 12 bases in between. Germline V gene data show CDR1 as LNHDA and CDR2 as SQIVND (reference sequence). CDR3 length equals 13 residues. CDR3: CASNGLGDQPQHF. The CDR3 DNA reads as TGTGCCAGTAACGGGCTAGGAGATCAGCCCCAGCATTTT. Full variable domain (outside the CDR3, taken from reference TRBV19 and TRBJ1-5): DGGITQSPKYLFRKEGQNVTLSCEQNLNHDAMYWYRQDPGQGLRLIYYSQIVNDFQKGDIAEGYSVSREKKESFPLTVTSAQKNPTAFYLCASNGLGDQPQHFGDGTRLSIL.

The CDR3 protein is CASSLDRRGEQYV. The DNA of the CDR3 is TGTGCCAGCAGCTTGGACAGACGCGGCGAGCAGTACGTC. This chain connects TRBV5-4 to TRBJ2-7, with D unresolved. This CDR3 region has 13 residues. V was shortened by 0 bases and J by 6 bases, with 10 bases between the two germline ends. CDR1 SGHNT and CDR2 YYREEE come from the germline V gene (reference sequence).